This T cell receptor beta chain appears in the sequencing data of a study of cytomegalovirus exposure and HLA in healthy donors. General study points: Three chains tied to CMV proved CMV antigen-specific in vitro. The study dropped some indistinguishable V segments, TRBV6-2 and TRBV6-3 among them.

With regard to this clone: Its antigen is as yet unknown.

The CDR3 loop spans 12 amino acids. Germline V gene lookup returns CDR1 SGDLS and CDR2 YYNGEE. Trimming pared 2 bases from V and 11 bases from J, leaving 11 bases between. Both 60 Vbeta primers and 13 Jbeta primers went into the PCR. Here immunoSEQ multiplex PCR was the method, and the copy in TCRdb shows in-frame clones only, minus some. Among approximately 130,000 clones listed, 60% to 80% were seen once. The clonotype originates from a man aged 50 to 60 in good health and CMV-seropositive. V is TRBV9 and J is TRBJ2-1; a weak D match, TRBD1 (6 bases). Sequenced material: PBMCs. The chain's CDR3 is CASSVGRGKQFF. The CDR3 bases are TGTGCCAGCAGCGTCGGCAGGGGAAAGCAGTTCTTC.